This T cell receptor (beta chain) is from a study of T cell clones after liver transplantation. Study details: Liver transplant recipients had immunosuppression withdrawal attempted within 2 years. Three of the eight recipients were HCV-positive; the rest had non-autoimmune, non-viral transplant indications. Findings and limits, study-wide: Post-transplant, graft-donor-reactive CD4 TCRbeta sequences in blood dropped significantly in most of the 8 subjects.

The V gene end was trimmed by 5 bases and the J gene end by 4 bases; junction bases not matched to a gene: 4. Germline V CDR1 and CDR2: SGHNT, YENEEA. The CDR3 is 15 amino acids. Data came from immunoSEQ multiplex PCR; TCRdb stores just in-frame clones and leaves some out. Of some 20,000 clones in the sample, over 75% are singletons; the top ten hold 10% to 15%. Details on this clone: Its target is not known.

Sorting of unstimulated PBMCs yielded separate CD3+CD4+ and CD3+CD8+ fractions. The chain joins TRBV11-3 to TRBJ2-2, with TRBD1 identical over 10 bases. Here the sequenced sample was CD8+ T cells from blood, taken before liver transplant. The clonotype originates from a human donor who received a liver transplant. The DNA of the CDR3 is TGTGCCAGCAGCCATCGGACAGGGGGCACCGGGGAGCTGTTTTTT. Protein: CASSHRTGGTGELFF.